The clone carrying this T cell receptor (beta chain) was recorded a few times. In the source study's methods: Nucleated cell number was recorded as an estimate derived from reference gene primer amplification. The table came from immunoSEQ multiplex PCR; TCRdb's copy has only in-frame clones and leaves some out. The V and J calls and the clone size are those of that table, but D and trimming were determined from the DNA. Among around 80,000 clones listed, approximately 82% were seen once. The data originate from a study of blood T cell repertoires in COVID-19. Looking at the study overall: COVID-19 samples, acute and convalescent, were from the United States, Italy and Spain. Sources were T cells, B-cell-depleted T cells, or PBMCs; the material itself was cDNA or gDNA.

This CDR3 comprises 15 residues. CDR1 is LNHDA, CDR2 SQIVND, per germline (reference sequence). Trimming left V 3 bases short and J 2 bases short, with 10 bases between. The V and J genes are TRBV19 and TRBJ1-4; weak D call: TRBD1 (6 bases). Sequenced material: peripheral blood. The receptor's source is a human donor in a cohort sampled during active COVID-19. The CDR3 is CASSISGDTNEKLFF. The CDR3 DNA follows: TGTGCCAGTAGTATCTCAGGGGACACTAATGAAAAACTGTTTTTT.